One sample yielded the 26 T cell receptor beta chains listed below, sequenced in a study of blood T cell repertoires in COVID-19. Here immunoSEQ multiplex PCR was the method, and the copy in TCRdb shows in-frame clones only, minus some. Of 100,000 to 150,000 clones listed, 70% to 85% are singletons. Sequences were obtained from peripheral blood. All receptors come from an elderly woman with acute or convalescent COVID-19.

This clone came up many times. The rearrangement joins TRBV30 to TRBJ2-5, with TRBD1 matching 9 bases. Germline CDR1 and CDR2: GTSNPN and SVGIG (reference sequence). V was clipped by 3 bases and J by 5 bases; unmatched bases: 7. This CDR3 has 14 residues. The DNA for the CDR3 is TGTGCCTGGAGACCGGGACAGGGCCGGGAGACCCAGTACTTC. Protein: CAWRPGQGRETQYF.

The rearrangement uses TRBV4-1 and TRBJ2-7; D is undetermined. Germline CDR1 is MGHRA and CDR2 is YSYEKL. V lost 4 bases to trimming and J lost 2 bases, with 12 bases between them. The CDR3 sequence is 14 residues long. Here the CDR3 DNA reads TGCGCCAGCAGCCTCATTTCGGGTCCCTACGAGCAGTACTTC. Translated, it gives CASSLISGPYEQYF.

This clone came up once. The chain has TRBV19 and TRBJ1-1; TRBD1 might be the D (6 bases). Trimming removed 4 bases at V and 0 bases at J, with 9 bases between. Looked up from germline, CDR1 is LNHDA and CDR2 is SQIVND (reference sequence). The CDR3 contains 14 residues. The CDR3 DNA reads as TGTGCCAGTAGTACGGGACATTTGAACACTGAAGCTTTCTTT. This gives the protein CASSTGHLNTEAFF.

The chain recombines TRBV18 with TRBJ2-7; 9 nucleotides agree with TRBD1. CDR1 is KGHSH, CDR2 LQKENI, per germline. The CDR3 loop spans 14 amino acids. V lost 3 bases, J lost 5 bases, and 5 bases stayed unmatched. Here the CDR3 reads CASSPSGTGHEQYF. The CDR3 bases are TGTGCCAGCTCACCCAGCGGGACAGGGCACGAGCAGTACTTC.

This clone was observed once. The J gene is TRBJ1-4, the V gene TRBV5-1; D perhaps matches TRBD1 (6 bases). Between the trimmed V and J ends, which lost 1 base and 8 bases, there was a span of 12 bases. The CDR3 extends over 14 amino acids. Germline V gene data show CDR1 as SGHRS and CDR2 as YFSETQ. In nucleotides, the CDR3 is TGCGCCAGCAGCTTGCACAGGGACGGGGAAAAACTGTTTTTT. It yields the protein CASSLHRDGEKLFF.

The V gene is TRBV18, the J gene TRBJ1-5; D ambiguous. The CDR3 loop spans 15 amino acids. Germline CDR1 KGHSH, CDR2 LQKENI. V lost 5 bases and J 1 base, leaving 12 bases between the germline ends. For the CDR3, the DNA is TGTGCCAGCTCAGTTTCGACCGGGAGCAATCAGCCCCAGCATTTT. Encoded protein: CASSVSTGSNQPQHF.

The V call is TRBV7-9, the J call TRBJ2-7, with a tentative D call TRBD2 (6 bases). The CDR3 contains 12 residues. V shed 5 bases and J shed 6 bases, with 11 bases lying between them. Germline V gene data show CDR1 as SEHNR and CDR2 as FQNEAQ (reference sequence). The CDR3 here is CASSPRRGEQYF. DNA for the CDR3: TGTGCCAGCAGCCCCAGGAGGGGCGAGCAGTACTTC.

The chain joins TRBV4-2 to TRBJ2-5, with a weak D call TRBD2 (5 bases). The germline CDR1 and CDR2 sequences are LGHNA and YNFKEQ. The CDR3 totals 14 residues. The ends were cut back, 1 base at V and 5 bases at J, with 11 bases in the middle. CDR3 in DNA: TGTGCCAGCAGCCAAGCGAGGGTTTCGGAGACCCAGTACTTC. This sequence encodes CASSQARVSETQYF.

CDR3 protein: CASSRGNYGYTF. CDR3 in DNA: TGTGCCAGCAGTCGAGGGAACTATGGCTACACCTTC. This chain connects TRBV11-3 to TRBJ1-2; no firm D call. Germline assignment: CDR1 SGHNT and CDR2 YENEEA. Trimming shortened V by 6 bases and J by 2 bases, and 7 bases separated the two germline ends. The length of the CDR3 is 12 residues.

The chain has TRBV2 and TRBJ2-7; a possible D gene is TRBD2 (6 bases). V was trimmed by 5 bases and J by 4 bases, leaving 18 bases between them. The CDR3 is made up of 15 amino acids. CDR1 and CDR2 from the germline V gene are SNHLY and FYNNEI. CDR3 nucleotide sequence: TGTGCCAGCAGTTTCCGGGACCGTGGGGGGTACGAGCAGTACTTC. Translating gives CASSFRDRGGYEQYF.

V and J are TRBV12-3 or TRBV12-4 and TRBJ1-2; a weak D match, TRBD1 (5 bases). CDR3 length equals 13 residues. Deletions cut 5 bases from V and 2 bases from J, with 9 bases between. CDR3 nucleotide sequence: TGTGCCAGCAGTGGGGGGGAAAACTATGGCTACACCTTC. Translation gives CASSGGENYGYTF.

The chain has TRBV23-1 and TRBJ2-5, with D possibly matching TRBD2 (5 bases). TRBV23-1 is annotated as an ORF whose role is uncertain. The germline V and J ends were trimmed by 2 bases and 2 bases, with 15 bases remaining between them. The CDR3 is made up of 16 amino acids. Here the CDR3 DNA reads TGCGCCAGCAGTCAACAGAAGGGTGGAGGACAAGAGACCCAGTACTTC. It yields the protein CASSQQKGGGQETQYF.

The chain uses TRBV30 and TRBJ2-7; D may be TRBD1 (7 bases). Per germline, CDR1 GTSNPN and CDR2 SVGIG (reference sequence). The CDR3 is 13 amino acids. Trimming pared 3 bases from V and 5 bases from J, leaving 14 bases between. CDR3 sequence reads: CAWRGQGGHEQYF. Here the CDR3 DNA reads TGTGCCTGGAGGGGGCAGGGGGGTCACGAGCAGTACTTC.

The rearrangement links TRBV21-1 to TRBJ1-6. TRBV21-1 is a pseudogene locus. This CDR3 has 14 amino acids. The CDR3 is CASSWGGNTSPLHF. The CDR3 DNA sequence: TGTGCCAGCAGCTGGGGGGGAAATACTTCACCCCTCCACTTT.

V gene TRBV9 combines with J gene TRBJ1-2; D is perhaps TRBD1 (6 bases). The V gene's germline CDR1 is SGDLS and CDR2 YYNGEE. V was clipped by 4 bases and J by 8 bases, with 21 bases between them. CDR3 length equals 15 residues. CDR3 sequence reads: CASSPQQGGLKGYTF. Here the CDR3 DNA reads TGTGCCAGCAGCCCCCAACAGGGCGGGTTGAAGGGCTACACCTTC.

This clone was picked up one time. The V and J genes are TRBV6-2 or TRBV6-3 and TRBJ1-5; 7 bases line up with TRBD1. The CDR3 is made up of 16 amino acids. The germline V gene has CDR1 MNHEY and CDR2 SVGEGT. With V trimmed by 6 bases and J by 3 bases, 11 bases remained unmatched. The CDR3 nucleotides are TGTGCCAGCAGCCGTAGACAGGGAGGTTACAATCAGCCCCAGCATTTT. It is translated as CASSRRQGGYNQPQHF.

This chain links TRBV21-1 with TRBJ1-2; the D segment call TRBD1 is taken from the table without a DNA check. TRBV21-1 is an annotated pseudogene. This CDR3 has 18 amino acids. The CDR3 sequence is CASSKVGTPDRCFYGYTF. CDR3 nucleotide sequence: TGTGCCAGCAGCAAAGTCGGGACCCCCGACAGGTGCTTCTATGGCTACACCTTC.

V and J are TRBV13 and TRBJ1-2, with D perhaps TRBD1 (5 bases). Trimming shortened V by 2 bases and J by 5 bases, and 12 bases separated the two germline ends. Germline-derived CDR1 and CDR2 are PRHDT and FYEKMQ (reference sequence). This CDR3 is built from 14 residues. This CDR3 is CASSLRGRSYGYTF. The CDR3 bases are TGTGCCAGCAGCTTAAGGGGCAGAAGTTATGGCTACACCTTC.

The chain employs TRBV11-3 and TRBJ2-3; 10 bases are shared with TRBD1. V shed 1 base and J 5 bases; nucleotides not matched to a gene: 0. The CDR3 totals 14 residues. Per germline, CDR1 SGHNT and CDR2 YENEEA. CDR3 region: CASSLGTGGDTQYF. The CDR3 coding sequence is TGTGCCAGCAGCTTAGGGACAGGGGGAGATACGCAGTATTTT.

The rearrangement links TRBV7-2 to TRBJ2-1, with 10 bases matching TRBD2. Germline CDR1 SGHTA, CDR2 FQGNSA. Trimming cost V 1 base and J 0 bases; bases outside gene matches: 3. The CDR3 runs to 17 residues. CDR3 DNA: TGTGCCAGCAGCTTAGTAACTAGCGGGGACTCCTACAATGAGCAGTTCTTC. This encodes CASSLVTSGDSYNEQFF.

This clone occurred many times. As DNA, the CDR3 is TGTGCCAGCAGTCCATCGGGACAGTGGGACACTGAAGCTTTCTTT. The encoded protein is CASSPSGQWDTEAFF. The chain recombines TRBV27 with TRBJ1-1; 7 bases agree with TRBD1. Germline V lookup: CDR1 MNHEY, CDR2 SMNVEV (reference sequence). With 5 bases clipped from V and 3 bases from J, the junction kept 9 bases outside the gene matches. CDR3 length: 15 residues.

V gene TRBV9 combines with J gene TRBJ2-5; the match to TRBD2 covers 8 bases. The V segment lost 4 bases and the J segment 7 bases; nucleotides outside the gene matches: 9. The CDR3 runs to 14 residues. CDR1 is SGDLS, CDR2 YYNGEE, per germline. DNA for the CDR3: TGTGCCAGCAGCCTAGAGGAAACTAGCGGGACCCAGTACTTC. Protein product: CASSLEETSGTQYF.

The chain combines TRBV7-8 with TRBJ1-2; 8 nucleotides line up with TRBD1. J lost 7 bases, V lost 0 bases, and 10 bases had no gene match. CDR3 size: 16 residues. Germline V lookup: CDR1 SGHVS, CDR2 FQNEAQ. The CDR3, as DNA: TGTGCCAGCAGCTTAGCCTCGGCAGGGGGCTTCAGTGGCTACACCTTC. Encoded protein: CASSLASAGGFSGYTF.

This chain links TRBV7-9 with TRBJ1-4, with 10 bases fitting TRBD1. The ends lost 1 base at V and 7 bases at J; junction bases unmatched: 3. This CDR3 is 15 amino acids long. Germline lookup yields CDR1 SEHNR and CDR2 FQNEAQ (reference sequence). The CDR3 DNA reads TGTGCCAGCAGCTTAGGCGGACAGGGGGGTGAAAAACTGTTTTTT. It yields the protein CASSLGGQGGEKLFF. Based on the CDR3 plus reference TRBV7-9 and TRBJ1-4, the full variable domain is DTGVSQNPRHKITKRGQNVTFRCDPISEHNRLYWYRQTLGQGPEFLTYFQNEAQLEKSRLLSDRFSAERPKGSFSTLEIQRTEQGDSAMYLCASSLGGQGGEKLFFGSGTQLSVL.

The V call is TRBV6-5, the J call TRBJ1-1; 7 bases are a match to TRBD1. The V segment lost 7 bases and the J segment 5 bases; nucleotides outside the gene matches: 10. CDR1 MNHEY and CDR2 SVGAGI come from the germline V gene. CDR3 length: 14 amino acids. CDR3 DNA sequence: TGTGCCAGCAACCAGGGGGTAAGGGGAACTGAAGCTTTCTTT. Translating it yields CASNQGVRGTEAFF.

The V and J genes are TRBV6-1 and TRBJ2-5; 15 bases fit TRBD2. The germline V gene has CDR1 MNHNS and CDR2 SASEGT. V lost 1 base, J lost 3 bases, and 12 bases stayed unmatched. This CDR3 is built from 20 residues. The CDR3 DNA reads TGTGCCAGCAGTGAAGAGGGACTAGCGGGGGGTACGGCCCCTAAAGAGACCCAGTACTTC. Protein sequence: CASSEEGLAGGTAPKETQYF.